Sequencing of this T cell receptor (beta chain) was carried out in a study of early T cells in non-severe SARS-CoV-2 infection. This clonotype was counted only a few times. MiXCR, run by TCRdb on the 5' RACE reads, gives a single entry per CDR3 protein. In the table there are 70,000 to 90,000 distinct CDR3 sequences, about 10% of which are singletons. This CDR3 has 15 residues. Germline V gene lookup returns CDR1 SEHNR and CDR2 FQNEAQ (reference sequence). Trimming shortened V by 5 bases and J by 7 bases, and 21 bases separated the two germline ends. This specimen consisted of whole blood, obtained at baseline. The chain carries TRBV7-9 and TRBJ2-7, with D uncertain. The TCR originated in an adult who was a healthcare worker with PCR-confirmed SARS-CoV-2 infection or an uninfected control (not recorded which). CDR3 nucleotide sequence: TGTGCCAGCAGCCCCACTGAGCAGGCCTTGGGGGAGCAGTACTTC. Translated: CASSPTEQALGEQYF.